Shown below are 2 T cell receptor beta chains from a single sample sequenced in a study of blood T cell repertoires in COVID-19. Sequencing was performed with immunoSEQ multiplex PCR; in TCRdb, only in-frame clones are kept and a portion is missing. The profile covers over 40,000 clones, with 85% to 95% appearing a single time and roughly 10% taken by the ten largest. Material for sequencing was peripheral blood. The receptors were gathered from a woman of 80 years or more with acute or convalescent COVID-19.

This clone came up once. The CDR3 nucleotides read TGTGCCAGCCAAACCCAGGCGACGGCCTCCTACGAGCAGTACTTC. Encoded protein: CASQTQATASYEQYF. The rearrangement joins TRBV18 to TRBJ2-7; D unclear. Germline assignment: CDR1 KGHSH and CDR2 LQKENI. This CDR3 is 15 amino acids long. V was trimmed by 8 bases and J by 0 bases, leaving 17 bases between them.

The chain links TRBV2 to TRBJ2-5; no reliable D call. With 7 bases removed from V and 0 bases from J, the gap between germline ends came to 12 bases. The CDR3 length is 14 residues. The germline V gene encodes CDR1 SNHLY and CDR2 FYNNEI. CDR3 nucleotides: TGTGCCAGCAAACCTACTTGGTACCAAGAGACCCAGTACTTC. Translating gives CASKPTWYQETQYF.